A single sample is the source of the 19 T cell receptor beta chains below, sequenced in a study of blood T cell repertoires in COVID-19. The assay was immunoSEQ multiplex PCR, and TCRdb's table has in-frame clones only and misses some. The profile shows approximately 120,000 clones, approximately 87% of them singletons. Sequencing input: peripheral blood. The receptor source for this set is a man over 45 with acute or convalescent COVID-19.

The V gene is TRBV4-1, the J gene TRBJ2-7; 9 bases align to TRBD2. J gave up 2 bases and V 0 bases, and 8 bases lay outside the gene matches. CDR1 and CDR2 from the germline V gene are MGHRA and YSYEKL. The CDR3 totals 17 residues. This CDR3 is CASSQEWASGAAYEQYF. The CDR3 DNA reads TGCGCCAGCAGCCAAGAATGGGCTAGCGGGGCAGCCTACGAGCAGTACTTC.

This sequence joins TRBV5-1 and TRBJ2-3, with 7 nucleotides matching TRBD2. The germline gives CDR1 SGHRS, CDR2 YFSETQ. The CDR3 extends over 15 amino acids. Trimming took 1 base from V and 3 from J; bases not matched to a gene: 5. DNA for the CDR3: TGCGCCAGCAGCTTGCCGGCTAGCGGTACAGATACGCAGTATTTT. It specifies CASSLPASGTDTQYF. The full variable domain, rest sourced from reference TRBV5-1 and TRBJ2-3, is KAGVTQTPRYLIKTRGQQVTLSCSPISGHRSVSWYQQTPGQGLQFLFEYFSETQRNKGNFPGRFSGRQFSNSRSEMNVSTLELGDSALYLCASSLPASGTDTQYFGPGTRLTVL.

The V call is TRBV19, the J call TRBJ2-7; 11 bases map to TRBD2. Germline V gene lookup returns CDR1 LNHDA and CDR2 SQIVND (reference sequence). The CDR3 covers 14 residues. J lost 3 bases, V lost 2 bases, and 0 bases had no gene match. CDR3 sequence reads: CASSILAGGYEQYF. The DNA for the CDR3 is TGTGCCAGTAGTATACTAGCGGGGGGCTACGAGCAGTACTTC.

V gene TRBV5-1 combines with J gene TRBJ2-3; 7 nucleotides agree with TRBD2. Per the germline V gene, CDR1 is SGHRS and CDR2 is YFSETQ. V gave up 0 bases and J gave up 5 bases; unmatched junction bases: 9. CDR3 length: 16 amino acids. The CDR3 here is CASSLALGGSLDTQYF. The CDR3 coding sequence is TGCGCCAGCAGCTTGGCCTTGGGCGGGAGCTTAGATACGCAGTATTTT.

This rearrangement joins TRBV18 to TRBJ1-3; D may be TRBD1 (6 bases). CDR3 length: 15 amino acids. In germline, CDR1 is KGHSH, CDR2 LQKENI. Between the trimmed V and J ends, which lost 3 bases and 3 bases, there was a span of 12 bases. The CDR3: CASSPWTDYGNTIYF. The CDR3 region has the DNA TGTGCCAGCTCACCGTGGACAGATTATGGAAACACCATATATTTT.

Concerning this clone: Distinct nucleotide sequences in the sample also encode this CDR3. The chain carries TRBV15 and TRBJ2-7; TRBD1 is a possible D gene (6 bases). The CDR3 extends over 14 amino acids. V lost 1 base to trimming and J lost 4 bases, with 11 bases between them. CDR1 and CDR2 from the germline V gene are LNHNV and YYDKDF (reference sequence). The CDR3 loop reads CATSRVGGSYEQYF. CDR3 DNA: TGTGCCACCAGCAGAGTAGGGGGTTCATACGAGCAGTACTTC.

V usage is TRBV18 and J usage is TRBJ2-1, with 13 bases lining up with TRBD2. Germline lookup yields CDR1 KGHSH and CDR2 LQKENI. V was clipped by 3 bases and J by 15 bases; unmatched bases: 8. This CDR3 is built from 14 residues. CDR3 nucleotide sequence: TGTGCCAGCTCACCTCCTGGACTAGCGGGAGATTTGTTCTTC. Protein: CASSPPGLAGDLFF.

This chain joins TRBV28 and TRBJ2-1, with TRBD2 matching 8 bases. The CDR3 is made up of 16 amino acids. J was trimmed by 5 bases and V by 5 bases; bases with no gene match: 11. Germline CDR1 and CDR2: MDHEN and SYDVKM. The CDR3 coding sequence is TGTGCCAGCAGTCTTGCCGGGACTAGAACCCACAATGAGCAGTTCTTC. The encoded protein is CASSLAGTRTHNEQFF.

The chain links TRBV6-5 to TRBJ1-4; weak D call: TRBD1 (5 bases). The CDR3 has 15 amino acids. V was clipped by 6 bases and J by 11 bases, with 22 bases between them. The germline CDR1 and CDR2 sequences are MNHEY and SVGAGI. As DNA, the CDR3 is TGTGCCAGCAGGCGGGGAGCAGGGTTCAGGGAGAAACTGTTTTTT. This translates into CASRRGAGFREKLFF.

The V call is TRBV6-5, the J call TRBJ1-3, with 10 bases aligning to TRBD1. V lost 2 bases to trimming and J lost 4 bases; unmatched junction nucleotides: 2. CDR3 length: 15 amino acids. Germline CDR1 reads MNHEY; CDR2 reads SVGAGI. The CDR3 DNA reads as TGTGCCAGCAGTTACGGGACAGGGGCAGGAAACACCATATATTTT. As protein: CASSYGTGAGNTIYF.

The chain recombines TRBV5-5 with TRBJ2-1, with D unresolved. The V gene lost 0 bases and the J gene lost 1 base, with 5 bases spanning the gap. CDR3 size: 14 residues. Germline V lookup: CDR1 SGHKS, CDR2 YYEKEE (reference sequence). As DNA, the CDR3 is TGTGCCAGCAGCTTGGAGCAATCCTACAATGAGCAGTTCTTC. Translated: CASSLEQSYNEQFF.

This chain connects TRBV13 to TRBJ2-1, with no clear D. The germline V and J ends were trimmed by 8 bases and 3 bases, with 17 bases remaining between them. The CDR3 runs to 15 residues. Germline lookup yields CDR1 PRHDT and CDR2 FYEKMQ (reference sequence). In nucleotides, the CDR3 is TGTGCCAGCCGATTAATGGCGGAATTCTACAATGAGCAGTTCTTC. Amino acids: CASRLMAEFYNEQFF.

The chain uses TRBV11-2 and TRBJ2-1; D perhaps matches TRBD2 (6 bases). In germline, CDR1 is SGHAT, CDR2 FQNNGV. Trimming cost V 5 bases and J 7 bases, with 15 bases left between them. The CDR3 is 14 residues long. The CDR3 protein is CASSRLGLTNEQFF. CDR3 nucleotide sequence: TGTGCCAGCAGCCGACTAGGACTGACAAATGAGCAGTTCTTC.

The CDR3 DNA reads as TGTGCCAGCAGTGACCGTTGGAGACAGGGAGAAGCTTTCTTT. As protein: CASSDRWRQGEAFF. The chain joins TRBV6-1 to TRBJ1-1, with 7 bases fitting TRBD1. Germline-derived CDR1 and CDR2 are MNHNS and SASEGT. This CDR3 is built from 14 residues. After removal of 3 bases from V and 8 bases from J, the junction contained 9 bases not matched to a gene.

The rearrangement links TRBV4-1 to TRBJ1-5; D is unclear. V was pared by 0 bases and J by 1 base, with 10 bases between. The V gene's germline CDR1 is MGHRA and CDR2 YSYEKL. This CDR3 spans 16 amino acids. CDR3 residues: CASSQEPEKSNQPQHF. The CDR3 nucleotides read TGCGCCAGCAGCCAAGAACCCGAGAAGAGCAATCAGCCCCAGCATTTT.

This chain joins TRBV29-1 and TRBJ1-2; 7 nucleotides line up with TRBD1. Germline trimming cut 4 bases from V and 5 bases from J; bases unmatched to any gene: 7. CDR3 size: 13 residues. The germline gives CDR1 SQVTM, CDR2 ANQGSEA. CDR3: CSVVGGDLYGYTF. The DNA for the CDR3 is TGCAGCGTTGTAGGGGGCGACCTGTATGGCTACACCTTC. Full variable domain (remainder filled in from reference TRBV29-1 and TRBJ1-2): SAVISQKPSRDICQRGTSLTIQCQVDSQVTMMFWYRQQPGQSLTLIATANQGSEATYESGFVIDKFPISRPNLTFSTLTVSNMSPEDSSIYLCSVVGGDLYGYTFGSGTRLTVV.

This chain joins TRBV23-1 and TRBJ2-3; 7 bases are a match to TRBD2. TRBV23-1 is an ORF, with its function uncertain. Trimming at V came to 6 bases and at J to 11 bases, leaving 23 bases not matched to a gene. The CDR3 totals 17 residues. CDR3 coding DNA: TGCGCCAGCAGCCACCCCTGTGGGGAGGGCACTGGTAATAAGCAGTATTTT. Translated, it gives CASSHPCGEGTGNKQYF.

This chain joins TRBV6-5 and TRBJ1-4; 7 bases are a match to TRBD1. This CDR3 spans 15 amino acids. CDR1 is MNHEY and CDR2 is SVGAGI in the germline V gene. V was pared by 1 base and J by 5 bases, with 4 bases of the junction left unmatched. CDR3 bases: TGTGCCAGCAGTTACTTCCAGGGGGAAAATGAAAAACTGTTTTTT. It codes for CASSYFQGENEKLFF.

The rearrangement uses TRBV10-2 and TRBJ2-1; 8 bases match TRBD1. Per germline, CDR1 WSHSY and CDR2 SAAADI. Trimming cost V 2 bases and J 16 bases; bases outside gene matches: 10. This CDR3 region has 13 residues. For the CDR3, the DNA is TGCGCCAGCAGTGAGCCGGAGGGGACAGGTACATTCTTC. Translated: CASSEPEGTGTFF.